Listed below are T cell receptor beta chains from one sample, sequenced in a study of blood T cell repertoires in COVID-19. Profiled with immunoSEQ multiplex PCR; TCRdb holds only in-frame clones, not every one. The repertoire holds 98,000 or so clones, with over 65% as singletons. The source material was peripheral blood. The receptors originated from a middle-aged woman with acute or convalescent COVID-19. The CDR3 runs from the conserved cysteine through the conserved F or W. Fields, in order: J gene, V gene, CDR3 protein.

j_gene: TRBJ2-2; v_gene: TRBV5-1; CDR3aa: CASSYPGQGERYTGELFF
j_gene: TRBJ1-5; v_gene: TRBV6-5; CDR3aa: CASSDTPGGNQPQHF
j_gene: TRBJ1-2; v_gene: TRBV19; CDR3aa: CASMGLTKGIDYGYTF
j_gene: TRBJ1-5; v_gene: TRBV3-1/TRBV3-2; CDR3aa: CASSQTTGLGQPQHF
j_gene: TRBJ1-4; v_gene: TRBV7-2; CDR3aa: CASSHRTGTGLEKLFF
j_gene: TRBJ2-5; v_gene: TRBV5-1; CDR3aa: CASSLEGGVETQYF
j_gene: TRBJ1-3; v_gene: TRBV7-2; CDR3aa: CASSLALGRGLGNTIYF
j_gene: TRBJ1-3; v_gene: TRBV4-1; CDR3aa: CASSQLITRGPRASTIYF
j_gene: TRBJ2-3; v_gene: TRBV7-2; CDR3aa: CASSPQPGQGWTDTQYF
j_gene: TRBJ2-1; v_gene: TRBV10-2; CDR3aa: CASYSGGASNEQFF
j_gene: TRBJ2-3; v_gene: TRBV9; CDR3aa: CASSQTSGGDTQYF
j_gene: TRBJ2-7; v_gene: TRBV5-1; CDR3aa: CASSLKRGERYEQYF
j_gene: TRBJ2-7; v_gene: TRBV5-1; CDR3aa: CASSLDPGGRPYEQYF